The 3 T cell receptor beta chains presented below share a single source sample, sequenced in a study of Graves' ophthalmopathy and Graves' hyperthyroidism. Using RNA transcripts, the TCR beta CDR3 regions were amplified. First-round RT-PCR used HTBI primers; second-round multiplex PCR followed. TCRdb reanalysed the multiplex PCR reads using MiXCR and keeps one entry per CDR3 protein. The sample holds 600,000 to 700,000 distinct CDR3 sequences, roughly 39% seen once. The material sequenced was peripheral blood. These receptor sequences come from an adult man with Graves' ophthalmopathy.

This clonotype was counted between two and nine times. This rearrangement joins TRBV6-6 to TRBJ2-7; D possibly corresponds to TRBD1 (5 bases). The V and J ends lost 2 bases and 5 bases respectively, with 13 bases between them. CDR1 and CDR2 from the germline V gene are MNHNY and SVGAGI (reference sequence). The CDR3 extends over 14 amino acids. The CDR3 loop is CASSYGRTRDEQYF. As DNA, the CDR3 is TGTGCCAGCAGTTACGGCAGGACAAGGGACGAGCAGTACTTC.

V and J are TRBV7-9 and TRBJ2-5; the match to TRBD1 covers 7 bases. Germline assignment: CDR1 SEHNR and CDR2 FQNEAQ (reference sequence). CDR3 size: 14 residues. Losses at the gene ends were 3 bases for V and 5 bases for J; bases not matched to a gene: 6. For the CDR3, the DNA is TGTGCCAGCAGCTTTCGATACAGGGGTGAGACCCAGTACTTC. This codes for CASSFRYRGETQYF.

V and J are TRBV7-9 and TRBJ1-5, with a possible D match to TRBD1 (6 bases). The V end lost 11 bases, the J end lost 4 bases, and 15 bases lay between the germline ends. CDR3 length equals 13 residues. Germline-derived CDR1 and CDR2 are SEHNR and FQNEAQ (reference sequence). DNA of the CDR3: TGTGCCTGGAGAGGACAGATTAATCAGCCCCAGCATTTT. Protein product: CAWRGQINQPQHF.